Listed here are 14 T cell receptor beta chains from one sample, sequenced in a study of T cells expressing NK-cell markers. TCRdb reprocessed the 5' RACE reads; each CDR3 protein has one entry and no DNA is given. Its table records 300,000 to 450,000 distinct CDR3 sequences. The specimen was blood T cells: a sorted CD56 or NKG2C T cell subset, CD4+ or CD8+ T cells, or bulk PBMC T cells (not recorded which). Source of these receptors: a man aged 18-70 years in good health.

This rearrangement joins TRBV11-3 to TRBJ2-3; TCRdb calls TRBD1, which cannot be checked without DNA. The CDR3 is 15 amino acids. In germline, CDR1 is SGHNT, CDR2 YENEEA. The CDR3 sequence: CASSPGNSETDTQYF.

The gene calls are TRBV6-1 and TRBJ2-2; without DNA, the TCRdb call of TRBD1 cannot be checked. This CDR3 region has 16 residues. Germline lookup yields CDR1 MNHNS and CDR2 SASEGT. CDR3 amino acids: CASSEKDRVYAGELFF.

The chain joins TRBV27 to TRBJ1-6; TCRdb designates TRBD1, a call that cannot be tested without DNA. The CDR3 is made up of 15 amino acids. The germline CDR1 and CDR2 sequences are MNHEY and SMNVEV (reference sequence). CDR3 in amino acids: CASTSQGQGDSPLHF.

The J gene is TRBJ1-5, the V gene TRBV2. The CDR3 contains 15 residues. Germline-derived CDR1 and CDR2 are SNHLY and FYNNEI. CDR3 amino acids: CASSEISYSNQPQHF.

The chain carries TRBV2 and TRBJ2-4; as DNA is missing, the TRBD2 call by TCRdb cannot be tested. This CDR3 is 16 amino acids long. CDR1 SNHLY and CDR2 FYNNEI come from the germline V gene. This CDR3 is CASSEGLAVAKNIQYF. Drawing the rest from reference TRBV2 and TRBJ2-4, the complete variable domain is EPEVTQTPSHQVTQMGQEVILRCVPISNHLYFYWYRQILGQKVEFLVSFYNNEISEKSEIFDDQFSVERPDGSNFTLKIRSTKLEDSAMYFCASSEGLAVAKNIQYFGAGTRLSVL.

This chain links TRBV6-1 with TRBJ2-3; TCRdb lists TRBD2, though no DNA is available to test this call. There are 16 residues in the CDR3. Germline values: CDR1 MNHNS, CDR2 SASEGT. Here the CDR3 reads CASSGDRGGPTDTQYF.

CDR3 loop: CASSYDRDGTQYF. The genes are TRBV6-6 and TRBJ2-5; TCRdb names TRBD1, which stays unverified in the absence of DNA. Germline CDR1 and CDR2: MNHNY and SVGAGI (reference sequence). CDR3 size: 13 residues.

V gene TRBV28 combines with J gene TRBJ2-5. Germline V lookup: CDR1 MDHEN, CDR2 SYDVKM. The CDR3 sequence is 13 residues long. The CDR3 here is CASRSDSGETQYF. The full variable domain, completed using reference TRBV28 and TRBJ2-5, is DVKVTQSSRYLVKRTGEKVFLECVQDMDHENMFWYRQDPGLGLRLIYFSYDVKMKEKGDIPEGYSVSREKKERFSLILESASTNQTSMYLCASRSDSGETQYFGPGTRLLVL.

The rearrangement joins TRBV11-1 to TRBJ2-3; without DNA, the TCRdb call of TRBD2 cannot be checked. Germline lookup yields CDR1 SGHAT and CDR2 FQDESV (reference sequence). This CDR3 comprises 19 residues. CDR3 protein: CASSFSGGISGGSTDTQYF.

The chain is built from TRBV23-1 and TRBJ2-7. TRBV23-1 carries the ORF label, with uncertain function. This CDR3 is built from 13 residues. CDR3 sequence: CASINRGTAEQYF.

The chain links TRBV6-5 to TRBJ2-3. The CDR3 length is 17 residues. The germline CDR1 and CDR2 sequences are MNHEY and SVGAGI. The CDR3 reads CASSYRVSRWGTDTQYF.

The chain carries TRBV2 and TRBJ1-1. Germline CDR1 and CDR2: SNHLY and FYNNEI. The CDR3 totals 13 residues. CDR3 sequence reads: CASSDGPAAEAFF.

The V call is TRBV18, the J call TRBJ1-1; TCRdb selects TRBD1, and the lack of DNA leaves this call unchecked. This CDR3 comprises 14 residues. Germline loops: CDR1 KGHSH, CDR2 LQKENI. The CDR3 loop reads CASSPLGQYTEAFF. The whole variable domain, remainder taken from reference TRBV18 and TRBJ1-1, is NAGVMQNPRHLVRRRGQEARLRCSPMKGHSHVYWYRQLPEEGLKFMVYLQKENIIDESGMPKERFSAEFPKEGPSILRIQQVVRGDSAAYFCASSPLGQYTEAFFGQGTRLTVV.

This rearrangement joins TRBV7-9 to TRBJ2-5; TCRdb indicates TRBD1, and absent DNA this call remains unverified. The CDR3 runs to 14 residues. Looked up from germline, CDR1 is SEHNR and CDR2 is FQNEAQ (reference sequence). The CDR3 protein is CATPDRKPQETQYF.